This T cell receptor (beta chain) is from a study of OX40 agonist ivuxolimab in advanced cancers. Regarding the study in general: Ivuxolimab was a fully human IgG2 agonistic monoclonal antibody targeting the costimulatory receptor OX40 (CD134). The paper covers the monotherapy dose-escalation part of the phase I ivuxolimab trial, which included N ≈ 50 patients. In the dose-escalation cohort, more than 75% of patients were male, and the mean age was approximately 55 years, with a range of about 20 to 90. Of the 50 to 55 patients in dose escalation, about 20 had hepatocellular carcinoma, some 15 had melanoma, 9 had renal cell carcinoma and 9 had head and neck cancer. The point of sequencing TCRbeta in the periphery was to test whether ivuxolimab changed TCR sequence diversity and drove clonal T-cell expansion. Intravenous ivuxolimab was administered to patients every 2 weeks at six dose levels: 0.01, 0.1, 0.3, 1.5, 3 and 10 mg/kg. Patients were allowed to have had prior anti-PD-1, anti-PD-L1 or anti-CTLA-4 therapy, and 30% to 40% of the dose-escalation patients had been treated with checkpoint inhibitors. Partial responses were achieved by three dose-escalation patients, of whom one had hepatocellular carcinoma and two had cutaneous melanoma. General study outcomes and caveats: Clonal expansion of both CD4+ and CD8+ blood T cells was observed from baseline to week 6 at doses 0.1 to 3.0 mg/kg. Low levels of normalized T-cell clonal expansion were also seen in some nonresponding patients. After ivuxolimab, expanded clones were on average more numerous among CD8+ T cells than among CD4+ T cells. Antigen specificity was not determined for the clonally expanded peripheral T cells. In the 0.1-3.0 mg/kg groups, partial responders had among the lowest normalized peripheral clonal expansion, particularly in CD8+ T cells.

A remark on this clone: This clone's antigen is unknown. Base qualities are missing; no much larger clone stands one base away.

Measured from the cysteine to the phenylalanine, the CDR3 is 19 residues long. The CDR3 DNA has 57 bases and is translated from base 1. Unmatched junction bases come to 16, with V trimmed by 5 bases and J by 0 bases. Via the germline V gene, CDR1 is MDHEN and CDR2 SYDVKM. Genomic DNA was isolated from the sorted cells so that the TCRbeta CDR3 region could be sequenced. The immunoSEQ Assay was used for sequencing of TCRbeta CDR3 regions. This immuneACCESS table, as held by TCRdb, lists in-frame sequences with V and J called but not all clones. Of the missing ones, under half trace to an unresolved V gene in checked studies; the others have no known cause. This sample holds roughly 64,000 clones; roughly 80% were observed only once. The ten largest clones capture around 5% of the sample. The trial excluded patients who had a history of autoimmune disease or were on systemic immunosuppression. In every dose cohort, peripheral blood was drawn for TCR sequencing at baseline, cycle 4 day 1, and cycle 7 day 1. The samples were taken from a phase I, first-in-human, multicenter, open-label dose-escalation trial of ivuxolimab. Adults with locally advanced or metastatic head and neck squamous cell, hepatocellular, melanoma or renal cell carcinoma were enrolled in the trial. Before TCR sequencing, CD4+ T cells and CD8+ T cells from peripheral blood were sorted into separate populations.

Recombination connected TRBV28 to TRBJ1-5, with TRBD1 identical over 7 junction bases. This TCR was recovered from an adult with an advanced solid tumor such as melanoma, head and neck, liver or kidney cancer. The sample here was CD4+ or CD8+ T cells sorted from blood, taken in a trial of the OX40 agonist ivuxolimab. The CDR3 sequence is CASSPTGIATPDSNQPQHF. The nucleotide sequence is TGTGCCAGCAGTCCGACAGGGATCGCCACTCCCGATAGCAATCAGCCCCAGCATTTT.